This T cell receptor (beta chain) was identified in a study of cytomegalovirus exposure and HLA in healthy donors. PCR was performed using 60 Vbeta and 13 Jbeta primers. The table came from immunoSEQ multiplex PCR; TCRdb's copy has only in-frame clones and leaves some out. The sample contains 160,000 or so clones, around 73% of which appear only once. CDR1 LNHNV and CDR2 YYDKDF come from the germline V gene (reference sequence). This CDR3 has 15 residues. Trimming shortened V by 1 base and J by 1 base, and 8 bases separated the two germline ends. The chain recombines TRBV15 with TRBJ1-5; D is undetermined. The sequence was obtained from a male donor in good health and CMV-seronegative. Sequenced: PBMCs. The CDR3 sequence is CATSRGDSSNQPQHF. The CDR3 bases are TGTGCCACCAGCAGAGGTGACTCGAGCAATCAGCCCCAGCATTTT.